A selection of T cell receptor beta chains follows, all from one sample in a study of T cells in Graves' hyperthyroidism and ophthalmopathy. TCRdb reprocessed the multiplex PCR reads via MiXCR and lists one record per CDR3 protein. The sample lists some 600,000 distinct CDR3 sequences; 11% to 15% were seen once. The sequenced sample consisted of blood. The origin of the receptors is a woman aged 25-40 years with Graves' hyperthyroidism that later progressed to Graves' ophthalmopathy. Each CDR3 is given with its conserved first and last residue. A D gene is named only where the DNA matches it firmly. Clone size appears in some rows only: once, few, many, or a class for an expanded clone.

D: NA
J: TRBJ1-2
size: many
V: TRBV7-2
CDR3: CASNPLGAGGYTF
DNA: TGTGCCAGCAACCCCTTGGGGGCCGGCGGCTACACCTTC

D: TRBD1
J: TRBJ2-6
size: NA
V: TRBV3-1
CDR3: CASSLWTGGNMAGANVLTF
DNA: TGTGCCAGCAGCCTGTGGACAGGGGGCAATATGGCTGGGGCCAACGTCCTGACTTTC

D: NA
J: TRBJ1-3
size: many
V: TRBV9
CDR3: CASSVGSPGDAGNTIYF
DNA: TGTGCCAGCAGCGTAGGGTCCCCAGGGGACGCTGGAAACACCATATATTTT

D: NA
J: TRBJ2-2
size: many
V: TRBV7-3
CDR3: CASSRGTSRGIGELFF
DNA: TGTGCCAGCAGTCGCGGGACCTCGAGAGGGATCGGGGAGCTGTTTTTT

D: TRBD1
J: TRBJ1-2
size: many
V: TRBV28
CDR3: CASMPRGGFGYGYTF
DNA: TGTGCCAGCATGCCTAGAGGGGGCTTCGGCTATGGCTACACCTTC

D: TRBD2
J: TRBJ2-1
size: many
V: TRBV12-3/TRBV12-4
CDR3: CASSLDGRGYNEQFF
DNA: TGTGCCAGCAGTTTAGACGGGAGGGGATACAATGAGCAGTTCTTC

D: TRBD2
J: TRBJ2-7
size: NA
V: TRBV28
CDR3: CASSDPTSGSYEQYF
DNA: TGTGCCAGCAGTGATCCGACTAGCGGGAGTTACGAGCAGTACTTC

D: NA
J: TRBJ2-3
size: many
V: TRBV5-6
CDR3: CASSVGLTSTDTQYF
DNA: TGTGCCAGCAGCGTAGGACTCACAAGCACAGATACGCAGTATTTT

D: TRBD1
J: TRBJ1-1
size: many
V: TRBV28
CDR3: CASSSSGQGAAEAFF
DNA: TGTGCCAGCAGTTCATCGGGACAGGGGGCCGCTGAAGCTTTCTTT

D: NA
J: TRBJ2-7
size: many
V: TRBV6-1
CDR3: CASSNGPRSYEQYF
DNA: TGTGCCAGCAGTAACGGTCCGCGGTCCTACGAGCAGTACTTC

D: NA
J: TRBJ1-2
size: many
V: TRBV29-1
CDR3: CSVPSLSGANYGYTF
DNA: TGCAGCGTTCCTTCTCTTTCCGGGGCAAATTATGGCTACACCTTC

D: TRBD2
J: TRBJ2-1
size: NA
V: TRBV20-1
CDR3: CSARGLAEAGSYNEQFF
DNA: TGCAGTGCCCGGGGACTAGCGGAGGCTGGCTCCTACAATGAGCAGTTCTTC

D: TRBD2
J: TRBJ2-1
size: many
V: TRBV20-1
CDR3: CSARDPGLANEQFF
DNA: TGCAGTGCTAGAGATCCCGGACTAGCGAATGAGCAGTTCTTC

D: NA
J: TRBJ1-2
size: NA
V: TRBV5-1
CDR3: CASSLGAETGGYTF
DNA: TGCGCCAGCAGCTTGGGGGCGGAAACAGGCGGCTACACCTTC

D: NA
J: TRBJ2-1
size: many
V: TRBV28
CDR3: CASSLYPEQFF
DNA: TGTGCCAGCAGTTTATATCCTGAGCAGTTCTTC

D: NA
J: TRBJ1-1
size: many
V: TRBV7-9
CDR3: CASSGMGLRNTEAFF
DNA: TGTGCCAGCAGCGGCATGGGACTACGTAACACTGAAGCTTTCTTT